This T cell receptor beta chain was recorded in a study of shared clonotypes between healthy human individuals. Replicate PCRs for unsorted PBMC used approximately 320 ng DNA (approximately 30,000 T cell genomes). Scientists sequenced DNA from unsorted PBMC on ten immunoSEQ deep assay plates. Data came from immunoSEQ multiplex PCR; TCRdb stores just in-frame clones and leaves some out. The profile shows about 470,000 clones, roughly 80% of them singletons. Study-level results: Sample collection involved blood only; tissue repertoires are likely different.

Concerning this clone itself: Its antigen remains unidentified. Other nucleotide sequences from this sample produce the same CDR3.

Sequenced sample: PBMCs. This receptor was obtained from a woman aged 35 to 49 in good health. Some clones in this sample may be carry-over from other donors' samples.

The CDR3 region is CASSAYSGSRQETQYF. Written as DNA, the CDR3 is TGTGCCAGCAGCGCGTATAGCGGGAGCCGTCAAGAGACCCAGTACTTC. The V call is TRBV7-2, the J call TRBJ2-5; 9 bases map to TRBD2. The CDR3 is 16 residues long. The ends lost 5 bases at V and 2 bases at J; junction bases unmatched: 9. CDR1 and CDR2 from the germline V gene are SGHTA and FQGNSA. Supplemented by reference TRBV7-2 and TRBJ2-5, the full variable domain reads GAGVSQSPSNKVTEKGKDVELRCDPISGHTALYWYRQSLGQGLEFLIYFQGNSAPDKSGLPSDRFSAERTGGSVSTLTIQRTQQEDSAVYLCASSAYSGSRQETQYFGPGTRLLVL.